This TCR beta chain was identified in a study of T cell repertoires in cytomegalovirus infection. Study-level results: Using cumulative public TCR beta family frequency, the authors identified those who carried CMV together with the relevant HLA.

From germline, CDR1 is MNHNS and CDR2 SASEGT. Between the trimmed V and J ends, which lost 4 bases and 7 bases, there was a span of 17 bases. The CDR3 runs 14 residues. TCRdb fed the reads into MiXCR, producing one record per CDR3 protein. The sample consists of around 120,000 distinct CDR3 sequences, approximately 9.2% of them appearing once. A note on this clonotype: Antigen: not known.

This chain joins TRBV6-1 and TRBJ2-7; a possible D gene is TRBD1 (5 bases). The sequence was collected from a human donor in good health (CMV status not recorded). Some clones in this sample may be carry-over from other donors' samples. Specimen: PBMCs. CDR3 loop: CASSAIRVKGEQYV. Here the CDR3 DNA reads TGTGCCAGCAGTGCCATCAGGGTCAAAGGGGAGCAGTACGTC.